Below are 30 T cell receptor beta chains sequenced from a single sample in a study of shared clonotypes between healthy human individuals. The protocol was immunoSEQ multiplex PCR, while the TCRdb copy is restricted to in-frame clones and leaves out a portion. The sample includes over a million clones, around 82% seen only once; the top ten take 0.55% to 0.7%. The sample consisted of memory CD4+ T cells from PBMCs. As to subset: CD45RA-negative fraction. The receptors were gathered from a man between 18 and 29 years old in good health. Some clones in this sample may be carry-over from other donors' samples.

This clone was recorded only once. The CDR3 nucleotides are TGTGCCAGCAGTTCCATACAGGGGCGATTGAACACCGGGGAGCTGTTTTTT. Amino acid sequence: CASSSIQGRLNTGELFF. This sequence joins TRBV27 and TRBJ2-2, with TRBD1 matching 7 bases. CDR3 size: 17 residues. Germline CDR1 reads MNHEY; CDR2 reads SMNVEV (reference sequence). V lost 4 bases to trimming and J lost 1 base; unmatched junction nucleotides: 9.

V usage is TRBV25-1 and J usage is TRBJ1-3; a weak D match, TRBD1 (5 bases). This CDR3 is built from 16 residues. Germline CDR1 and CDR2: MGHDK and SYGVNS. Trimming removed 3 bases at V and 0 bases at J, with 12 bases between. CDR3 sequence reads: CASSDRTGISGNTIYF. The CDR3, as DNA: TGTGCCAGCAGTGATCGCACAGGAATCTCTGGAAACACCATATATTTT.

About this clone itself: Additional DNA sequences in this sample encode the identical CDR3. The CDR3 here is CASSASETQYF. The CDR3, as DNA: TGTGCCAGCAGCGCCTCAGAGACCCAGTACTTC. The chain is built from TRBV2 and TRBJ2-5; no firm D call. The germline CDR1 and CDR2 sequences are SNHLY and FYNNEI. The CDR3 has 11 residues. Between the trimmed V and J ends, which lost 6 bases and 4 bases, there was a span of 6 bases. Complete variable domain (other parts from reference TRBV2 and TRBJ2-5): EPEVTQTPSHQVTQMGQEVILRCVPISNHLYFYWYRQILGQKVEFLVSFYNNEISEKSEIFDDQFSVERPDGSNFTLKIRSTKLEDSAMYFCASSASETQYFGPGTRLLVL.

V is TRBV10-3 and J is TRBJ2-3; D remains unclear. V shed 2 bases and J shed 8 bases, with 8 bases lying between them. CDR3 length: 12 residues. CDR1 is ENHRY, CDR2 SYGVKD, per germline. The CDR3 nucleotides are TGTGCCATCAGTGAGCCTACCGGTACGCAGTATTTT. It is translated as CAISEPTGTQYF.

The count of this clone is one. CDR3 region: CASSQAGGRNNQPQHF. The DNA of the CDR3 is TGCGCCAGCAGCCAGGCTGGGGGGCGCAATAATCAGCCCCAGCATTTT. The genes are TRBV4-1 and TRBJ1-5; perhaps TRBD1 as D (6 bases). Germline V gene sequence: CDR1 MGHRA, CDR2 YSYEKL. CDR3 length equals 16 residues. The V end lost 3 bases, the J end lost 4 bases, and 16 bases lay between the germline ends.

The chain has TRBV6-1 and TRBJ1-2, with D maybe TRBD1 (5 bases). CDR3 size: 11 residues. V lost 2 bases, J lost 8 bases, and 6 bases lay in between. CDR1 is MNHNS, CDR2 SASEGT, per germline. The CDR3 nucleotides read TGTGCCAGCAGTGAATGGGGGGGCTACACCTTC. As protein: CASSEWGGYTF.

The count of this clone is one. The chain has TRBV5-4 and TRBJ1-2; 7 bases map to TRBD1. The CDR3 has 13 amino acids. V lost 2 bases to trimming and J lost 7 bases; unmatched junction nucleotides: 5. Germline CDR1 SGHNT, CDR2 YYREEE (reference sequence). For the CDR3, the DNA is TGTGCCAGCAGCTTCGACAGGGCTGGTGGCTACACCTTC. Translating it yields CASSFDRAGGYTF.

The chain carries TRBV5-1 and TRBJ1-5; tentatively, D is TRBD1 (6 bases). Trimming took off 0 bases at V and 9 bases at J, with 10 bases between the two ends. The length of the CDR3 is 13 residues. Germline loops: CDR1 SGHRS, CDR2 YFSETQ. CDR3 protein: CASSLVPQGPQHF. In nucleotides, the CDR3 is TGCGCCAGCAGCTTGGTCCCACAGGGGCCCCAGCATTTT.

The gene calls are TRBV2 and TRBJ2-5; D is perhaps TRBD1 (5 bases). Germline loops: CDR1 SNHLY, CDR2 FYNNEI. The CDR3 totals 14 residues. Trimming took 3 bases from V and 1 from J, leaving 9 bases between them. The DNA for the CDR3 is TGTGCCAGCAGTGAGCAGGGCCCCCAAGAGACCCAGTACTTC. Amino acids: CASSEQGPQETQYF.

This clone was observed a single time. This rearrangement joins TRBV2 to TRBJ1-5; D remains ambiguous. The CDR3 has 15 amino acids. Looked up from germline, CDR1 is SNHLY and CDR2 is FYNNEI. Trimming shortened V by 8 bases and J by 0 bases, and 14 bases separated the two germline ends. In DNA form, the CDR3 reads TGTGCCAGCCAGTTGGAGAGCTATAGCAATCAGCCCCAGCATTTT. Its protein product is CASQLESYSNQPQHF. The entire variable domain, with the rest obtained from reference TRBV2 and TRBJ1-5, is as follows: EPEVTQTPSHQVTQMGQEVILRCVPISNHLYFYWYRQILGQKVEFLVSFYNNEISEKSEIFDDQFSVERPDGSNFTLKIRSTKLEDSAMYFCASQLESYSNQPQHFGDGTRLSIL.

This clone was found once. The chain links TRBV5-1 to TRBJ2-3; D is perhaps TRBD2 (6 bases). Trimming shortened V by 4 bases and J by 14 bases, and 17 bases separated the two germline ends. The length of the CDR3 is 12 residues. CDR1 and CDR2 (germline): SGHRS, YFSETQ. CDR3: CASSAGREGRYF. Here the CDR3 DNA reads TGCGCCAGCAGCGCGGGACGCGAAGGGCGGTATTTT.

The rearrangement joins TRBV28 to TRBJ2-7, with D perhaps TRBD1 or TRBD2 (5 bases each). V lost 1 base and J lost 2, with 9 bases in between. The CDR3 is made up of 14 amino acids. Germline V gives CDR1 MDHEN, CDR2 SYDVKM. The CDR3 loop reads CASSLYGATYEQYF. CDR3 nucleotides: TGTGCCAGCAGTTTATACGGGGCGACCTACGAGCAGTACTTC.

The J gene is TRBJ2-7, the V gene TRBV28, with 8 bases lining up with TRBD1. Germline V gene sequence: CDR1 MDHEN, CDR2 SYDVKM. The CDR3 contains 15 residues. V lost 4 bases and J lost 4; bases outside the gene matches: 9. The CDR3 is CASSSAGTGFYEQYF. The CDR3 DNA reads TGTGCCAGCAGTTCCGCCGGGACAGGATTTTACGAGCAGTACTTC.

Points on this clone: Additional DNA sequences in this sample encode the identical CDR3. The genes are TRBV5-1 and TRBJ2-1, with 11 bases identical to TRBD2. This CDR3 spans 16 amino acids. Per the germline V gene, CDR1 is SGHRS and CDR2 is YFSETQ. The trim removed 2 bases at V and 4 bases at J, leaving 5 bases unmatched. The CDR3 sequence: CASSFGLAGSYNEQFF. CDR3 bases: TGCGCCAGCAGCTTCGGACTAGCGGGCTCATACAATGAGCAGTTCTTC.

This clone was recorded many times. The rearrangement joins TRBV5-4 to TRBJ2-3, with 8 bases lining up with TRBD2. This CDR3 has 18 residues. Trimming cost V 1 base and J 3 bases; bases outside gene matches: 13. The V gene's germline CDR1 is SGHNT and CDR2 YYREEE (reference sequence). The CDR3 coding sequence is TGTGCCAGCAGCTTGAGCACTGGAGCGGGAGTGGGGACAGATACGCAGTATTTT. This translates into CASSLSTGAGVGTDTQYF.

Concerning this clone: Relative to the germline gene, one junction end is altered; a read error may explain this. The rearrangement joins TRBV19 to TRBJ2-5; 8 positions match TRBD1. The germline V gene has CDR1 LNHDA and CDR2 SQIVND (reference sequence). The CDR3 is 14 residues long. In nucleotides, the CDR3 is TGTGTCAGTAGTATATCCAGGGGGCGAGAGACCCAGTACTTC. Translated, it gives CVSSISRGRETQYF.

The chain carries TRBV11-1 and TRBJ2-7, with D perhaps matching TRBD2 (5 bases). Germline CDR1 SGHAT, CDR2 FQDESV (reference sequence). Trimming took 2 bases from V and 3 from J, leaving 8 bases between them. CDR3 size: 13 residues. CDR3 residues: CASSLPGNYEQYF. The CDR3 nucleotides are TGTGCCAGCAGCTTACCGGGAAACTACGAGCAGTACTTC.

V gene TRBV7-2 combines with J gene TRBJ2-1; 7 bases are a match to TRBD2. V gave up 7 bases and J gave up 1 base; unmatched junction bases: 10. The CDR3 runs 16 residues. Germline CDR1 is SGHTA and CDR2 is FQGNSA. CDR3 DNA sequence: TGTGCCAGCATTGTGGGAGGGCCTGGGTCCTACAATGAGCAGTTCTTC. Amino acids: CASIVGGPGSYNEQFF.

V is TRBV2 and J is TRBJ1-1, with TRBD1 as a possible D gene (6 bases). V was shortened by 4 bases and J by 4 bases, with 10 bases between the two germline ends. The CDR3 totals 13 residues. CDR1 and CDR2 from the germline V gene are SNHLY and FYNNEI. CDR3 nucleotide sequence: TGTGCCAGCAGTGCAGGGGCGAGCACTGAAGCTTTCTTT. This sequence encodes CASSAGASTEAFF. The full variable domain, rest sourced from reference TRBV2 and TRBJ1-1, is EPEVTQTPSHQVTQMGQEVILRCVPISNHLYFYWYRQILGQKVEFLVSFYNNEISEKSEIFDDQFSVERPDGSNFTLKIRSTKLEDSAMYFCASSAGASTEAFFGQGTRLTVV.

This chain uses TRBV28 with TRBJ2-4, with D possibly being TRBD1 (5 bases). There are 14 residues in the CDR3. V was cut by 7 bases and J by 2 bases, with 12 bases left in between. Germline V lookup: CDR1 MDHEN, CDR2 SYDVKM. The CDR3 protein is CASTPAGSKNIQYF. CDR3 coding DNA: TGTGCCAGCACCCCAGCAGGGTCCAAAAACATTCAGTACTTC.

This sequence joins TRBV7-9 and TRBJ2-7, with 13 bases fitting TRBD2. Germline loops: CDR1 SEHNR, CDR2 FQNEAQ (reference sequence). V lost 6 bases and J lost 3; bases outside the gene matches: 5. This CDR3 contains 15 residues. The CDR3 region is CASRRGLAGDYEQYF. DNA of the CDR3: TGTGCCAGCAGACGTGGACTAGCGGGAGACTACGAGCAGTACTTC.

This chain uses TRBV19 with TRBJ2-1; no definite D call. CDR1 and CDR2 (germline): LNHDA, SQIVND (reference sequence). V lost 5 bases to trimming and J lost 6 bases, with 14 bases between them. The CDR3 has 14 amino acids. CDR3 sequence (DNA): TGTGCCAGTAGTCCGCTCGATTATAGCAATGAGCAGTTCTTC. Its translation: CASSPLDYSNEQFF.

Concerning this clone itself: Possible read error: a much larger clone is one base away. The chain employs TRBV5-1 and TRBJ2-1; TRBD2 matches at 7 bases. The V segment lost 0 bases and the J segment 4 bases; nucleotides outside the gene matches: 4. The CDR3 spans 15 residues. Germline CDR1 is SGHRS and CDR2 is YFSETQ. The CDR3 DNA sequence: TGCGCCAGCAGCTTGGCGGCTAGCGGATACAATGAGCAGTTCTTC. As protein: CASSLAASGYNEQFF. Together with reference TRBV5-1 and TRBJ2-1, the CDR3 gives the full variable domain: KAGVTQTPRYLIKTRGQQVTLSCSPISGHRSVSWYQQTPGQGLQFLFEYFSETQRNKGNFPGRFSGRQFSNSRSEMNVSTLELGDSALYLCASSLAASGYNEQFFGPGTRLTVL.

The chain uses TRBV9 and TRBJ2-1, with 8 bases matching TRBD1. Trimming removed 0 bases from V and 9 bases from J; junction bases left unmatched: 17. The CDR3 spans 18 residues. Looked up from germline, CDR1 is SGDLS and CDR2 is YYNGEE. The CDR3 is CASSVVPWGQAHGSEQFF. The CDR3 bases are TGTGCCAGCAGCGTAGTTCCCTGGGGACAGGCCCACGGTAGTGAGCAGTTCTTC.

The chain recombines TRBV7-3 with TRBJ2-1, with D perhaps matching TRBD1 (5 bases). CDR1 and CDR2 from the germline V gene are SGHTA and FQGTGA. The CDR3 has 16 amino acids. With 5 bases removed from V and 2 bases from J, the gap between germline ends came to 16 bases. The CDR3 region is CASSDRRDRPYNEQFF. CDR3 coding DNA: TGTGCCAGCAGCGACCGCAGGGATAGGCCCTACAATGAGCAGTTCTTC. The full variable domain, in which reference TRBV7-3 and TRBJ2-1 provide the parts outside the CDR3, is GAGVSQTPSNKVTEKGKYVELRCDPISGHTALYWYRQSLGQGPEFLIYFQGTGAADDSGLPNDRFFAVRPEGSVSTLKIQRTERGDSAVYLCASSDRRDRPYNEQFFGPGTRLTVL.

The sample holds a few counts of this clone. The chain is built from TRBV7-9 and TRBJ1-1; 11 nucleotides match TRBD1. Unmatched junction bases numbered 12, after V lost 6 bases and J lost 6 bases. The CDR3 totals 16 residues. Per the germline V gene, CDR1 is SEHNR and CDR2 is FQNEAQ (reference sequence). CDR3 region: CASRRRTGGEGAEAFF. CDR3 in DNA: TGTGCCAGCAGACGCAGGACAGGGGGCGAGGGGGCTGAAGCTTTCTTT.

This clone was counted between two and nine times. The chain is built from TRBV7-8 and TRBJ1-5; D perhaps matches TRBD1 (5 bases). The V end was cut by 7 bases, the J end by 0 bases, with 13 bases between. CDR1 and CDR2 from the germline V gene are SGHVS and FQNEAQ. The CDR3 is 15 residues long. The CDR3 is CASTPAGYSNQPQHF. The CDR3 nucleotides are TGTGCCAGCACCCCAGCAGGGTATAGCAATCAGCCCCAGCATTTT.

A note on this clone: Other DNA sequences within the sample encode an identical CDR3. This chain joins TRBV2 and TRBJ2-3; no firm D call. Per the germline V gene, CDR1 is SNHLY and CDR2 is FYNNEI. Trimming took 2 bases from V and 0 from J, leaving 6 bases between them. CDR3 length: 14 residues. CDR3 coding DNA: TGTGCCAGCAGTGAAAGTGCTAGCACAGATACGCAGTATTTT. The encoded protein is CASSESASTDTQYF. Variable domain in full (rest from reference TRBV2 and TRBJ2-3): EPEVTQTPSHQVTQMGQEVILRCVPISNHLYFYWYRQILGQKVEFLVSFYNNEISEKSEIFDDQFSVERPDGSNFTLKIRSTKLEDSAMYFCASSESASTDTQYFGPGTRLTVL.

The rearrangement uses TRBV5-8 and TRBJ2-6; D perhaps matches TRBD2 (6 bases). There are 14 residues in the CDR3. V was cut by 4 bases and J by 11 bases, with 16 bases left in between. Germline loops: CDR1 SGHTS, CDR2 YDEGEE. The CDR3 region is CASSPYRGLDVLTF. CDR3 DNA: TGTGCCAGCAGCCCGTACCGGGGACTTGACGTCCTGACTTTC.

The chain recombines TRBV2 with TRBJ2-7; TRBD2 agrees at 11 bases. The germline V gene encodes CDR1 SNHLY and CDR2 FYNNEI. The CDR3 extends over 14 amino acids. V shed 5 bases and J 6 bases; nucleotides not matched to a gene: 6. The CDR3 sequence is CASSLTSGILEQYF. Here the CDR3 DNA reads TGTGCCAGCAGTTTGACTAGCGGGATACTCGAGCAGTACTTC.